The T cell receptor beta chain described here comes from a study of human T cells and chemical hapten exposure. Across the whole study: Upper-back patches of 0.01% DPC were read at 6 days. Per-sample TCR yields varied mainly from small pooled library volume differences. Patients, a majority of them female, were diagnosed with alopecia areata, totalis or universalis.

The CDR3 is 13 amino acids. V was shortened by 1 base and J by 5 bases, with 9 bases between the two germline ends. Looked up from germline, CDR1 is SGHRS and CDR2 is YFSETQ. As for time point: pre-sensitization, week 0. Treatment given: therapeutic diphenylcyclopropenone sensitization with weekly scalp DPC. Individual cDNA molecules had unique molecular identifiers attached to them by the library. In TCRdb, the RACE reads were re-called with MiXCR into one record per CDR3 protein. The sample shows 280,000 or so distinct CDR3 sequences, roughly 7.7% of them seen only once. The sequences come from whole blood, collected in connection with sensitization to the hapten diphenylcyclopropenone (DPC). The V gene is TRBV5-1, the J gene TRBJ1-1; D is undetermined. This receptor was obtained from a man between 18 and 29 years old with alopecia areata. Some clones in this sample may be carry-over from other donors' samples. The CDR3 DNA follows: TGCGCCAGCAGCTTGTACTTGGGTACTGAAGCTTTCTTT. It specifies CASSLYLGTEAFF.